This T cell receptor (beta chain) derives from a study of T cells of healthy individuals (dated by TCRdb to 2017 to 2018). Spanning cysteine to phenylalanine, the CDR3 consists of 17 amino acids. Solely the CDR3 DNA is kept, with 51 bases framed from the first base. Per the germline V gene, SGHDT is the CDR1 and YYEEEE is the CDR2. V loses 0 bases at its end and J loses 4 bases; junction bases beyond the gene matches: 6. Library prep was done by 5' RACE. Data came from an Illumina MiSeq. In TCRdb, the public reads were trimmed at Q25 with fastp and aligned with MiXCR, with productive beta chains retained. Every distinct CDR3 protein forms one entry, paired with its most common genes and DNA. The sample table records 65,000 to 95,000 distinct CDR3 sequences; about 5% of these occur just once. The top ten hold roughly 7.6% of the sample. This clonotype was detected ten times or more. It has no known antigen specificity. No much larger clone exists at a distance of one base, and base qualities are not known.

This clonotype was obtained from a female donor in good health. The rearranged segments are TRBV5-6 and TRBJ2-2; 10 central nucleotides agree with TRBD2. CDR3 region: CASSLGTSGWLTGELFF. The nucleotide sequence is TGTGCCAGCAGCTTGGGGACTAGCGGCTGGCTCACCGGGGAGCTGTTTTTT.